This T cell receptor beta chain originates from a study of T cells after yellow fever vaccination (dated by TCRdb to 2018 to 2020). Broadly, across the study: The SMART-Seq v4 Ultra Low Input RNA kit was used to prepare libraries from fractions with low cell numbers. The cohort comprised two healthy male donors, one aged 18 to 30 and one aged 30 to 40 years. To follow T-cell clones before and after both primary and booster YFV17D yellow fever vaccination, bulk TCR alpha and beta repertoires underwent longitudinal sequencing. Blood was collected at multiple timepoints before and after primary and secondary immunization, and bulk PBMC replicates and cell subsets were isolated.

In the paper's terms, the treatment or condition label means: live attenuated yellow fever vaccine strain. A standard Ficoll-Paque protocol was used to isolate PBMCs from peripheral blood. Epitope-specific CD8 T cells were sorted using a dextramer loaded with the yellow fever NS4B epitope peptide, with anti-CD3 and anti-CD8 staining. TriZol was used to extract RNA from bulk PBMCs, CD4 and CD8 fractions, and dextramer-positive and dextramer-negative fractions. From cysteine to phenylalanine, the CDR3 is 13 amino acids long. Of the read, only the CDR3 DNA is kept; its 39 bases are in frame from base 1. Looking up the germline V gene yields CDR1 MNHEY and CDR2 SVGAGI. About this clonotype itself: It may be a read error: a sequence one base away is much more abundant.

TCR cDNA was made using 5'RACE template switching, a step that added a universal primer site and unique molecular identifiers. Priming of cDNA synthesis was performed from both the TCR alpha and TCR beta constant segments. Library amplification involved two PCR steps, and the second step added sample barcodes and sequencing adapters. Sequencing of libraries was performed on Illumina HiSeq 2500 (2x100 bp) or NovaSeq (2x150 bp). For the original study's pipeline: Demultiplexing of reads and collapsing into UMI consensus sequences were performed with MIGEC, and V(D)J alignment was carried out with MiXCR. Vaccine-responding clonotypes were defined with edgeR using replicate PBMC samples, requiring FDR below 0.01 and a log2 fold change above 5 up to day 15. Each bulk clonotype was labeled CD4 or CD8 based on which sequenced repertoire, CD4 or CD8, contained the clonotype at higher abundance. Clonotypes enriched at least 10-fold in dextramer-positive over dextramer-negative fractions were defined as NS4B-specific, and CD4-biased clonotypes were excluded. In TCRdb, the public reads were trimmed at Q25 with fastp and aligned with MiXCR, with productive beta chains retained. Each CDR3 protein gets just one entry, which takes the most common genes and DNA from the rows behind it. TCRdb's processing, not the authors' own work, is the source of the V and J calls. A total of 45,000 to 65,000 distinct CDR3 sequences appear in this sample, less than 8.5% of them only once. The leading ten clones occupy approximately 24% of the sample.

Summary of the overall study and its limitations: A small fraction of clonotypes appeared in both the CD4 and CD8 compartments, likely as a result of convergent recombination. Most clones expanded after primary vaccination (almost 98% of CD4 and roughly 90% of CD8) were re-detected after the booster, suggesting that broad memory maintenance occurred. The secondary T-cell response was weaker than the primary response but faster, peaking on day 5 instead of day 15. The study included only a couple of donors, which limits how far the findings can be generalized. Computational filtering was needed because FACS-sorted repertoires could contain abundant contaminating clonotypes from the bulk population.

The receptor chain draws on TRBV6-5 and TRBJ1-1; the D segment could be TRBD1, given 5 matching bases. The source was CD8+ T cells not binding an NS4B(214-222) dextramer, sorted from PBMCs, collected 45 days after the first yellow fever vaccination. Reading the label with the study, this specimen's cell subset or site is: NS4B epitope dextramer-negative CD8 T cells. The TCR originated in a man younger than 30 who received the YFV17D yellow fever vaccine. The CDR3 reads as follows: CGSSYGRGAEAFF. At the DNA level, the sequence is TGTGGCAGCAGTTACGGTAGGGGCGCTGAAGCTTTCTTT.